The 9 T cell receptor beta chains below come from one sample, sequenced in a study of regulatory T cells in long-lasting Graves disease. Specified time point: newly diagnosed GD, antithyroid drugs for less than 3 months. From PBMCs, RNA was extracted and then used to make the TCR library. CDR3 regions were amplified by Arm-PCR using iRepertoire HTBI primers to build TCR beta libraries. TCRdb re-called the multiplex PCR reads through MiXCR, storing one row per CDR3 protein. Of hundreds of thousands of distinct CDR3 sequences listed, approximately 13% are singletons. The same data also went into a second study, on T cells in Graves' hyperthyroidism and ophthalmopathy.

The specimen comprised peripheral blood mononuclear cells (PBMCs), sampled at new diagnosis, from a patient treated with antithyroid drugs. Receptors originate from a young man with Graves disease.

This clonotype appeared many times. The chain couples TRBV11-2 to TRBJ2-6; tentatively, D is TRBD2 (5 bases). V shed 8 bases and J shed 1 base, with 12 bases lying between them. Germline V gene sequence: CDR1 SGHAT, CDR2 FQNNGV. The CDR3 is 15 amino acids. For the CDR3, the DNA is TGTGCCAGCGCCAAGACGGGATCTGGGGCCAACGTCCTGACTTTC. Its translation is CASAKTGSGANVLTF.

This clonotype was observed many times. This chain joins TRBV5-1 and TRBJ2-1; the match to TRBD2 covers 8 bases. The CDR3 is made up of 14 amino acids. Unmatched junction bases numbered 0, after V lost 4 bases and J lost 0 bases. CDR1 is SGHRS, CDR2 YFSETQ, per germline. For the CDR3, the DNA is TGCGCCAGCAGCGGGACTAGCTCCTACAATGAGCAGTTCTTC. It yields the protein CASSGTSSYNEQFF.

The chain links TRBV27 to TRBJ2-3, with D tentatively TRBD2 (5 bases). The CDR3 consists of 15 residues. Trimming pared 5 bases from V and 0 bases from J, leaving 12 bases between. The V gene's germline CDR1 is MNHEY and CDR2 SMNVEV (reference sequence). The CDR3 DNA reads as TGTGCCAGCAGTCAGGTTAGCGCCAGCACAGATACGCAGTATTTT. Translated, it gives CASSQVSASTDTQYF.

The chain recombines TRBV18 with TRBJ1-4, with a weak D call TRBD1 (5 bases). The CDR3 has 13 amino acids. The ends were cut back, 4 bases at V and 13 bases at J, with 16 bases in the middle. Germline assignment: CDR1 KGHSH and CDR2 LQKENI. The CDR3 spells CASSRLESQGLFF. The CDR3, as DNA: TGTGCCAGCTCACGTTTGGAGAGTCAGGGACTGTTTTTT.

This clonotype occurred many times. The CDR3 region has the DNA TGTGCCAGCACATCCGAACAGCTGAACTCCTACGAGCAGTACTTC. Residues: CASTSEQLNSYEQYF. This sequence joins TRBV2 and TRBJ2-7; D unclear. The germline gives CDR1 SNHLY, CDR2 FYNNEI. The CDR3 is made up of 15 amino acids. Trimming cost V 7 bases and J 0 bases, with 16 bases left between them.

This clonotype has at least ten counts. The CDR3: CSVDSLIELGYTF. The DNA of the CDR3 is TGCAGCGTTGATAGCCTAATAGAGCTTGGCTACACCTTC. V usage is TRBV29-1 and J usage is TRBJ1-2; D ambiguous. The CDR3 loop spans 13 amino acids. CDR1 and CDR2 from the germline V gene are SQVTM and ANQGSEA. V was trimmed by 3 bases and J by 7 bases, leaving 15 bases between them.

The rearrangement uses TRBV6-1 and TRBJ2-3, with D tentatively TRBD1 (6 bases). V shed 6 bases and J shed 0 bases, with 19 bases lying between them. The length of the CDR3 is 17 residues. Germline-derived CDR1 and CDR2 are MNHNS and SASEGT. The CDR3 here is CASRRQASYSSTDTQYF. CDR3 DNA: TGTGCCAGCAGGAGACAGGCCTCTTATTCTAGCACAGATACGCAGTATTTT.

This clonotype appeared a few times. V and J are TRBV7-9 and TRBJ2-7, with 9 bases matching TRBD2. The end of the DNA fits TRBJ2-1 better, so the J call may be wrong. Looked up from germline, CDR1 is SEHNR and CDR2 is FQNEAQ (reference sequence). The CDR3 length is 14 residues. CDR3 amino acids: CASSPAGGVNEQFF. The CDR3 nucleotides are TGTGCCAGCAGCCCAGCGGGAGGCGTCAATGAGCAGTTCTTC.

This clonotype has ten or more counts. The CDR3 protein is CSVRQGGTGELFF. CDR3 sequence (DNA): TGCAGCGTTCGGCAGGGAGGGACCGGGGAGCTGTTTTTT. The chain couples TRBV29-1 to TRBJ2-2, with TRBD2 matching over 7 bases. There are 13 residues in the CDR3. V lost 5 bases and J lost 5; bases outside the gene matches: 5. CDR1 SQVTM and CDR2 ANQGSEA come from the germline V gene.